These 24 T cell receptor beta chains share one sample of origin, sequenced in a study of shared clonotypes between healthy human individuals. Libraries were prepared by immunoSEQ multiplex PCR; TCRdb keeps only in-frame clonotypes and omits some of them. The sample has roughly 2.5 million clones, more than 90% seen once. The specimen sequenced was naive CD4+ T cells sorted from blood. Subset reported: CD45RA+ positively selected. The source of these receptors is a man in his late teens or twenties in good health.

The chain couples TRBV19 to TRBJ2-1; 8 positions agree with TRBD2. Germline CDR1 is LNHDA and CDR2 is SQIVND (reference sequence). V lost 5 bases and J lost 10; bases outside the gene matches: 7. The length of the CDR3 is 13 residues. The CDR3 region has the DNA TGTGCCAGTAGTCCCCAGCGGGAGAGCGAGCAGTTCTTC. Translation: CASSPQRESEQFF.

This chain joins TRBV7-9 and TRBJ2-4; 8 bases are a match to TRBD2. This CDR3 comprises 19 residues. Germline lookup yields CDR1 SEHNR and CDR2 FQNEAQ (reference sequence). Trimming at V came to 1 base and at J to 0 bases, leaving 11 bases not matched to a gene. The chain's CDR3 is CASSLVGGASAKAKNIQYF. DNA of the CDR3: TGTGCCAGCAGCTTAGTCGGGGGGGCTAGCGCGAAAGCCAAAAACATTCAGTACTTC.

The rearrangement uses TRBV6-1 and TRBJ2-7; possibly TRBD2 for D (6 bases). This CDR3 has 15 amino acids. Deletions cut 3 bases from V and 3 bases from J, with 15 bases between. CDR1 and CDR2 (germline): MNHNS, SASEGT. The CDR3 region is CASSESPGLVYEQYF. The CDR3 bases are TGTGCCAGCAGTGAGTCCCCGGGACTCGTCTACGAGCAGTACTTC.

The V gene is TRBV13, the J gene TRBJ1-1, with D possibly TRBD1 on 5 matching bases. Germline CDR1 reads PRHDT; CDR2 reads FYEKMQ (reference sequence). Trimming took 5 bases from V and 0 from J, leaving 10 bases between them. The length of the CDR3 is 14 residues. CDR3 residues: CASSQGALNTEAFF. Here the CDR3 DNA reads TGTGCCAGCAGCCAGGGCGCCCTGAACACTGAAGCTTTCTTT.

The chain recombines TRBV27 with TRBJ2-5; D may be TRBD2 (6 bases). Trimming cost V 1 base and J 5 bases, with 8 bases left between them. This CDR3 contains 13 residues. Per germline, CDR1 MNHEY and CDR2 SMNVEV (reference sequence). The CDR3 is CASSLFRGETQYF. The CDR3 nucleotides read TGTGCCAGCAGTTTATTCCGGGGGGAGACCCAGTACTTC.

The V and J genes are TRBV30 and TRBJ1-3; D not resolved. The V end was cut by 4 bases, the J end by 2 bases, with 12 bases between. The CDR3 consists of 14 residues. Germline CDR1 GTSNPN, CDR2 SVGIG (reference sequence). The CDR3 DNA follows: TGTGCCTGGAAGGGAAGGACGGCTGGAAACACCATATATTTT. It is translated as CAWKGRTAGNTIYF.

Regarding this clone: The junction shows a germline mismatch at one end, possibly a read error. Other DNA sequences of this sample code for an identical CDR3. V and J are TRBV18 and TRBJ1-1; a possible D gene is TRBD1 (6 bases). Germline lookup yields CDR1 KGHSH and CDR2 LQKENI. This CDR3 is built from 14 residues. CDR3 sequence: CASSQRTGLTEAFF. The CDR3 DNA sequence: TGTGCCAGTTCACAACGAACAGGGTTAACTGAAGCTTTCTTT.

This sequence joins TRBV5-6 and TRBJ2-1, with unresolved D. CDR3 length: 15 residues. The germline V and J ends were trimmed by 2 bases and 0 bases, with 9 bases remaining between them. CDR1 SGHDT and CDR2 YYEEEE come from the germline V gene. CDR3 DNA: TGTGCCAGCAGCTTAGGCTTACCCTCCTACAATGAGCAGTTCTTC. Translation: CASSLGLPSYNEQFF.

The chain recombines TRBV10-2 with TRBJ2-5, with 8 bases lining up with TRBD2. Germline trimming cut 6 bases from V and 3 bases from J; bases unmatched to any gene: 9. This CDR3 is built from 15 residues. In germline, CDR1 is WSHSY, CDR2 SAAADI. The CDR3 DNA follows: TGCGCCAGCAGGGTCGGGGGGGCTTTAGAAGAGACCCAGTACTTC. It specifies CASRVGGALEETQYF.

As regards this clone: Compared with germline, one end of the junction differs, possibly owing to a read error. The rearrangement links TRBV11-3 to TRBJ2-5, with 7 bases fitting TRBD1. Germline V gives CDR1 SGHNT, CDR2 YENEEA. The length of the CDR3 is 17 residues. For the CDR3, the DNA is TGTGCCAGCAGCTTGGCATACAGGGGCGAAAACCAAGAGTCCCAGTACTTC. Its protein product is CASSLAYRGENQESQYF. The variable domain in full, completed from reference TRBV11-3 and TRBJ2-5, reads EAGVVQSPRYKIIEKKQPVAFWCNPISGHNTLYWYLQNLGQGPELLIRYENEEAVDDSQLPKDRFSAERLKGVDSTLKIQPAELGDSAVYLCASSLAYRGENQESQYFGPGTRLLVL.

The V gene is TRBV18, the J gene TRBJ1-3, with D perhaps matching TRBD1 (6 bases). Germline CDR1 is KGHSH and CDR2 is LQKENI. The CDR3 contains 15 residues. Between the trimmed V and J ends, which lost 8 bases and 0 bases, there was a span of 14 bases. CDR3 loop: CASDLGASSGNTIYF. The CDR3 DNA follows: TGTGCCAGCGACCTGGGGGCCAGCTCTGGAAACACCATATATTTT.

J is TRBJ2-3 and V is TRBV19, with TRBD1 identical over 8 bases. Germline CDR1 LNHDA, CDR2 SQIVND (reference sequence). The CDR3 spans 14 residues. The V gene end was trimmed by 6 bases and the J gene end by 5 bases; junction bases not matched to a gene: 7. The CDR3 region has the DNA TGTGCCAGTAGACAGCAGGGGGCGCGAGATACGCAGTATTTT. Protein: CASRQQGARDTQYF. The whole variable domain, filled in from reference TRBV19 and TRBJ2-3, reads DGGITQSPKYLFRKEGQNVTLSCEQNLNHDAMYWYRQDPGQGLRLIYYSQIVNDFQKGDIAEGYSVSREKKESFPLTVTSAQKNPTAFYLCASRQQGARDTQYFGPGTRLTVL.

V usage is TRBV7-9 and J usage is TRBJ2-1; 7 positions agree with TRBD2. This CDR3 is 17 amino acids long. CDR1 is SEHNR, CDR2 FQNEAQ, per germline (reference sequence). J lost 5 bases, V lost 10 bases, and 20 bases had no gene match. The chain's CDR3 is CATSPSWAGDVHNEQFF. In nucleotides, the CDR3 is TGTGCCACCTCACCGAGTTGGGCGGGAGATGTCCACAATGAGCAGTTCTTC.

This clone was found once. DNA for the CDR3: TGTGCCTCGAATGGGGACCCCAATCAGCCCCAGCATTTT. It codes for CASNGDPNQPQHF. The chain combines TRBV10-3 with TRBJ1-5; a weak D match, TRBD1 (5 bases). Trimming took off 11 bases at V and 3 bases at J, with 14 bases between the two ends. The CDR3 extends over 13 amino acids. The germline CDR1 and CDR2 sequences are ENHRY and SYGVKD.

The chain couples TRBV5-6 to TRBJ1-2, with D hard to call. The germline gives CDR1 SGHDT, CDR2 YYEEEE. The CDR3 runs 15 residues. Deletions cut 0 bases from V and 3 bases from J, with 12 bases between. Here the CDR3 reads CASSLDSRMHYGYTF. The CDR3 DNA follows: TGTGCCAGCAGCTTGGACAGCCGGATGCACTATGGCTACACCTTC.

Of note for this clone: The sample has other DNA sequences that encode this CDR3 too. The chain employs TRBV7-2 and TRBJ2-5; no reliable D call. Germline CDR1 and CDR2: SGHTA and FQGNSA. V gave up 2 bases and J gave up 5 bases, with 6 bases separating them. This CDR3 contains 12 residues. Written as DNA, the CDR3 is TGTGCCAGCAGCTTATATGGCGAGACCCAGTACTTC. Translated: CASSLYGETQYF. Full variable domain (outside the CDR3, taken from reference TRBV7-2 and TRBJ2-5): GAGVSQSPSNKVTEKGKDVELRCDPISGHTALYWYRQSLGQGLEFLIYFQGNSAPDKSGLPSDRFSAERTGGSVSTLTIQRTQQEDSAVYLCASSLYGETQYFGPGTRLLVL.

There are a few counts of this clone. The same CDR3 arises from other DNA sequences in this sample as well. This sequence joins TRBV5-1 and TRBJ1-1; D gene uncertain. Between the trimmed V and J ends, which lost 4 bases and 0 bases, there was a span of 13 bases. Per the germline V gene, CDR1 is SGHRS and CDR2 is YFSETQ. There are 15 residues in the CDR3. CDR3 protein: CASSPGGIMNTEAFF. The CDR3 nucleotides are TGCGCCAGCAGCCCAGGAGGCATCATGAACACTGAAGCTTTCTTT.

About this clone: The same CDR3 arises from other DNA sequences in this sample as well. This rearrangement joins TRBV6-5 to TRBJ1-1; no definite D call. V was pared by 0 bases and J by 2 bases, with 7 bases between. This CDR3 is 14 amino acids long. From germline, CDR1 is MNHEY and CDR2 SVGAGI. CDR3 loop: CASSYSEGNTEAFF. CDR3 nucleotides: TGTGCCAGCAGTTACTCGGAGGGTAACACTGAAGCTTTCTTT.

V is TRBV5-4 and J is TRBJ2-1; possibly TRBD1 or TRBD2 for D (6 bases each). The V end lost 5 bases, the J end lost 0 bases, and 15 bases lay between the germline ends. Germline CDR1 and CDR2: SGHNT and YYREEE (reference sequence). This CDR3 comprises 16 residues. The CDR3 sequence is CASSGGPASSYNEQFF. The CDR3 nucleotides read TGTGCCAGCAGTGGGGGGCCAGCTAGCTCCTACAATGAGCAGTTCTTC.

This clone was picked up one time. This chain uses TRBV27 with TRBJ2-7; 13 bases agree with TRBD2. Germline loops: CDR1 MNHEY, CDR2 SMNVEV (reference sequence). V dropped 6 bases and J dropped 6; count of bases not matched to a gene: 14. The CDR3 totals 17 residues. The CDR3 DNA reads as TGTGCCAGCAGACCCGACCCCGGACTAGCGGGAGCTGGCGAGCAGTACTTC. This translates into CASRPDPGLAGAGEQYF.

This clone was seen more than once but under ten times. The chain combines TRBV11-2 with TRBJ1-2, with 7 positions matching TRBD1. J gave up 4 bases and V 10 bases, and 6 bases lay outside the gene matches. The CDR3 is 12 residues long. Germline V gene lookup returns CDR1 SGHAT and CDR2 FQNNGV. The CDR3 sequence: CAITEGAYGYTF. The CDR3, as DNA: TGTGCCATCACGGAGGGGGCCTATGGCTACACCTTC.

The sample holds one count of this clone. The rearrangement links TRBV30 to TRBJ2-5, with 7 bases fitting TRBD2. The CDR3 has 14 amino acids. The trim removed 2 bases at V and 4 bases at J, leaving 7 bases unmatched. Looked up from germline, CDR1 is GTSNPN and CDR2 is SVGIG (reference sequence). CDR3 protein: CAWSPTSVGETQYF. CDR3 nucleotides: TGTGCCTGGAGTCCCACTAGCGTCGGAGAGACCCAGTACTTC.

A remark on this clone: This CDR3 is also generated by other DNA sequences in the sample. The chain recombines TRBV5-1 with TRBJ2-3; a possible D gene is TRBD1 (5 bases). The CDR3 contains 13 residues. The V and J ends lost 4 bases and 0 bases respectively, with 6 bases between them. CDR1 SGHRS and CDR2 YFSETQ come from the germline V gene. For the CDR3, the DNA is TGCGCCAGCAGCCAGGGAAGCACAGATACGCAGTATTTT. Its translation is CASSQGSTDTQYF.

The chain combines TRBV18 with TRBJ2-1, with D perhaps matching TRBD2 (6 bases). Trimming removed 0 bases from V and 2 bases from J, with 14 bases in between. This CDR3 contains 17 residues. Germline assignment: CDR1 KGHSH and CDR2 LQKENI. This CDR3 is CASSPPWGGGTYNEQFF. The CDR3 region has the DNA TGTGCCAGCTCACCACCCTGGGGCGGAGGGACCTACAATGAGCAGTTCTTC.